These 17 T cell receptor beta chains were all obtained from the same sample, sequenced in a study of OX40 agonist ivuxolimab in advanced cancers. Assay used: immunoSEQ multiplex PCR; TCRdb lists only in-frame clones, some missing. The sample holds under 70,000 clones, more than 75% seen once. The sequences come from CD4+ or CD8+ T cells sorted from blood, collected in a trial of the OX40 agonist ivuxolimab. These receptors were taken from an adult with an advanced solid tumor such as melanoma, head and neck, liver or kidney cancer.

This rearrangement joins TRBV10-3 to TRBJ2-7; a possible D gene is TRBD2 (6 bases). Germline assignment: CDR1 ENHRY and CDR2 SYGVKD. The CDR3 is made up of 16 amino acids. V shed 0 bases and J shed 2 bases, with 14 bases lying between them. The CDR3, as DNA: TGTGCCATCAGTGAGTCATTGGGGCGGGATACCTACGAGCAGTACTTC. Translated, it gives CAISESLGRDTYEQYF.

The J gene is TRBJ1-1, the V gene TRBV19; D gene unclear. CDR1 is LNHDA, CDR2 SQIVND, per germline (reference sequence). This CDR3 region has 16 residues. The germline V and J ends were trimmed by 3 bases and 0 bases, with 14 bases remaining between them. The CDR3 region has the DNA TGTGCCAGTAGTATCCAACCGACACGGATGAACACTGAAGCTTTCTTT. Amino acids: CASSIQPTRMNTEAFF.

This sequence joins TRBV5-1 and TRBJ2-3; weak D call: TRBD1 (6 bases). V was clipped by 4 bases and J by 2 bases, with 8 bases between them. Germline lookup yields CDR1 SGHRS and CDR2 YFSETQ. The CDR3 is 13 residues long. The CDR3 here is CASSGQYTDTQYF. The DNA of the CDR3 is TGCGCCAGCAGCGGACAGTACACAGATACGCAGTATTTT.

The V call is TRBV27, the J call TRBJ2-7; no reliable D call. The CDR3 totals 14 residues. The germline gives CDR1 MNHEY, CDR2 SMNVEV (reference sequence). V was clipped by 2 bases and J by 4 bases, with 12 bases between them. The chain's CDR3 is CASSLNSLAYEQYF. CDR3 coding DNA: TGTGCCAGCAGTTTAAATAGCTTGGCGTACGAGCAGTACTTC.

This clone occurred once. The chain uses TRBV2 and TRBJ2-1; 7 bases map to TRBD1. V was clipped by 2 bases and J by 8 bases; unmatched bases: 12. CDR1 SNHLY and CDR2 FYNNEI come from the germline V gene. The CDR3 runs 16 residues. CDR3 protein: CASSESRDSGVDEQFF. As DNA, the CDR3 is TGTGCCAGCAGTGAATCAAGGGACAGTGGTGTGGATGAGCAGTTCTTC.

The chain is built from TRBV6-1 and TRBJ2-2; D might be TRBD1 (5 bases). The CDR3 has 15 amino acids. The V gene's germline CDR1 is MNHNS and CDR2 SASEGT. Deletions cut 6 bases from V and 7 bases from J, with 18 bases between. This CDR3 is CASRRTQRGDGELFF. In nucleotides, the CDR3 is TGTGCCAGCAGAAGGACACAACGAGGAGACGGGGAGCTGTTTTTT.

The rearrangement joins TRBV7-3 to TRBJ2-3; 7 bases align to TRBD2. Germline trimming cut 3 bases from V and 5 bases from J; bases unmatched to any gene: 5. The V gene's germline CDR1 is SGHTA and CDR2 FQGTGA. The CDR3 runs 14 residues. The CDR3, as DNA: TGTGCCAGCAGCTTGGGAGGGAGCTTAGATACGCAGTATTTT. Translated: CASSLGGSLDTQYF.

CDR3 in DNA: TGTGCCAGCAGCTTATTAGGGACGGGCCTTAGTACAGATACGCAGTATTTT. It is translated as CASSLLGTGLSTDTQYF. V is TRBV7-9 and J is TRBJ2-3; D assignment may be TRBD1 or TRBD2 (5 bases each). This CDR3 has 17 residues. V shed 2 bases and J shed 3 bases, with 18 bases lying between them. Germline loops: CDR1 SEHNR, CDR2 FQNEAQ (reference sequence).

The rearrangement joins TRBV15 to TRBJ2-7; TRBD1 aligns across 11 bases. The CDR3 runs to 15 residues. The germline V gene has CDR1 LNHNV and CDR2 YYDKDF (reference sequence). Trimming at V came to 5 bases and at J to 1 base, leaving 4 bases not matched to a gene. The DNA for the CDR3 is TGTGCCACCAGCCAAGGACAGGGGGCATCCTACGAGCAGTACTTC. It yields the protein CATSQGQGASYEQYF.

The chain uses TRBV2 and TRBJ2-7, with 7 bases that match TRBD1. This CDR3 is 14 amino acids long. Germline loops: CDR1 SNHLY, CDR2 FYNNEI. V lost 5 bases, J lost 0 bases, and 4 bases stayed unmatched. CDR3: CASSLQGFSYEQYF. In nucleotides, the CDR3 is TGTGCCAGCAGTCTACAGGGGTTCTCCTACGAGCAGTACTTC.

The rearrangement links TRBV2 to TRBJ2-1; D gene uncertain. This CDR3 is 15 amino acids long. With 5 bases removed from V and 0 bases from J, the gap between germline ends came to 11 bases. CDR1 and CDR2 from the germline V gene are SNHLY and FYNNEI. CDR3 in amino acids: CASSRLPSSYNEQFF. CDR3 nucleotide sequence: TGTGCCAGCAGTCGACTTCCGAGCTCCTACAATGAGCAGTTCTTC. Full variable domain (outside the CDR3, taken from reference TRBV2 and TRBJ2-1): EPEVTQTPSHQVTQMGQEVILRCVPISNHLYFYWYRQILGQKVEFLVSFYNNEISEKSEIFDDQFSVERPDGSNFTLKIRSTKLEDSAMYFCASSRLPSSYNEQFFGPGTRLTVL.

The CDR3 loop reads CAIKQGVDTEAFF. For the CDR3, the DNA is TGTGCCATCAAACAGGGTGTCGACACTGAAGCTTTCTTT. This chain connects TRBV10-3 to TRBJ1-1, with TRBD1 as a possible D gene (6 bases). CDR1 is ENHRY, CDR2 SYGVKD, per germline. CDR3 length: 13 amino acids. V lost 7 bases, J lost 3 bases, and 12 bases lay in between.

The chain joins TRBV11-3 to TRBJ2-3; 12 bases line up with TRBD1. Germline CDR1 reads SGHNT; CDR2 reads YENEEA. Unmatched junction bases numbered 4, after V lost 3 bases and J lost 3 bases. The CDR3 loop spans 16 amino acids. The CDR3 loop is CASSLGQGAPTDTQYF. The CDR3 region has the DNA TGTGCCAGCAGCTTGGGACAGGGGGCGCCAACAGATACGCAGTATTTT.

The chain recombines TRBV5-1 with TRBJ2-3; 14 bases map to TRBD2. Trimming removed 4 bases from V and 3 bases from J; junction bases left unmatched: 7. This CDR3 comprises 17 residues. CDR1 is SGHRS and CDR2 is YFSETQ in the germline V gene. CDR3 sequence reads: CASSPGLAGGVTDTQYF. The CDR3 DNA is TGCGCCAGCAGCCCCGGACTAGCGGGAGGTGTAACAGATACGCAGTATTTT.

This clone was detected only once. CDR3: CAAAKDSFSYEQYF. The CDR3 DNA is TGTGCCGCCGCGAAGGACAGCTTCTCCTACGAGCAGTACTTC. The chain has TRBV6-5 and TRBJ2-7, with D possibly matching TRBD1 (6 bases). Germline loops: CDR1 MNHEY, CDR2 SVGAGI. This CDR3 spans 14 amino acids. V dropped 11 bases and J dropped 0 bases, with 17 bases sitting between them.

V is TRBV18 and J is TRBJ1-3; D unclear. The CDR3 runs to 15 residues. The V gene's germline CDR1 is KGHSH and CDR2 LQKENI. Trimming took off 3 bases at V and 0 bases at J, with 9 bases between the two ends. The CDR3 is CASSPGRVSGNTIYF. As DNA, the CDR3 is TGTGCCAGCTCACCCGGGCGGGTCTCTGGAAACACCATATATTTT.

V is TRBV6-5 and J is TRBJ1-2; D unresolved. Looked up from germline, CDR1 is MNHEY and CDR2 is SVGAGI. The CDR3 runs 11 residues. Trimming took off 0 bases at V and 9 bases at J, with 5 bases between the two ends. DNA of the CDR3: TGTGCCAGCAGTTACTCTGAGAGCTACACCTTC. Translating gives CASSYSESYTF.